A selection of T cell receptor beta chains follows, all from one sample in a study of shared clonotypes between healthy human individuals. Repertoires were generated with immunoSEQ multiplex PCR, while TCRdb's copy carries only in-frame clones and drops some. The sample records some 2 million clones, about 94% being singletons. The sample comprised naive CD8+ T cells sorted from blood. Receptor source: a man aged 18 to 30 in good health. The CDR3 runs from the conserved cysteine through the conserved F or W. The order of the fields is clone size, J gene, V gene, D gene, CDR3 DNA, CDR3 protein. A D gene is named only where the DNA matches it firmly. The size field is filled for only some rows; it gives once, few, many or a size class.

.	TRBJ1-2	TRBV19	.	TGTGCCAGTAGTATAGAGGAAGGCGTTAACTATGGCTACACCTTC	CASSIEEGVNYGYTF
.	TRBJ2-5	TRBV19	.	TGTGCCAGTAGTACCAGACACCCTCAAGAGACCCAGTACTTC	CASSTRHPQETQYF
.	TRBJ1-1	TRBV7-9	.	TGTGCCAGCAGCTTAGACGGGGACACTGAAGCTTTCTTT	CASSLDGDTEAFF
.	TRBJ1-2	TRBV4-1	TRBD1	TGCGCCAGCAGCCAAGCCAGGGGGCTTGGCTATGGCTACACCTTC	CASSQARGLGYGYTF
.	TRBJ1-4	TRBV7-2	.	TGTGCCAGCAGCTTAGCGCAGGGAAGACTGTTTTTT	CASSLAQGRLFF
.	TRBJ2-5	TRBV4-3	.	TGCGCCAGCAGCCAAGACGCCCAGGGTCACCAAGAGACCCAGTACTTC	CASSQDAQGHQETQYF
few	TRBJ1-2	TRBV6-6	.	TGTGCCAGCAGTTACTTTGGACAGATAGGTGGCTACACCTTC	CASSYFGQIGGYTF
few	TRBJ2-1	TRBV19	.	TGTGCCAGTAGTATGACAGGCTCCGGTTATAATGAGCAGTTCTTC	CASSMTGSGYNEQFF
.	TRBJ1-6	TRBV27	TRBD1	TGTGCCAGCAGTAAGAGGGGGCATGCCTATAATTCACCCCTCCACTTT	CASSKRGHAYNSPLHF
.	TRBJ1-2	TRBV19	.	TGTGCCAGTAGTATAGGGCAGGCTAACTATGGCTACACCTTC	CASSIGQANYGYTF
.	TRBJ2-7	TRBV10-2	TRBD2	TGCGCCAGCAGTGCGACCGGGACTAGCGGGAGGGCTGCCAGTAGCGAGCAGTACTTC	CASSATGTSGRAASSEQYF
.	TRBJ2-6	TRBV27	.	TGTGCCAGCAGTTTATGGGGCACAAGCTCTGGGGCCAACGTCCTGACTTTC	CASSLWGTSSGANVLTF
.	TRBJ2-7	TRBV6-6	.	TGTGCCAGCAGTTATACAGCAGAGTCCTACGAGCAGTACTTC	CASSYTAESYEQYF
.	TRBJ2-7	TRBV7-2	.	TGTGCCAGCAACCCGGCGGGTTACGAGCAGTACTTC	CASNPAGYEQYF
.	TRBJ2-1	TRBV27	.	TGTGCCAGCAGTTTATCCCCCGGAAACAATGAGCAGTTCTTC	CASSLSPGNNEQFF
.	TRBJ2-7	TRBV7-9	.	TGTGCCAGCAGCAGAAACTACGAGCAGTACTTC	CASSRNYEQYF
few	TRBJ1-5	TRBV27	TRBD1	TGTGCCAGCAGTTTTGGACAGGCAGAGCCCCAGCATTTT	CASSFGQAEPQHF
.	TRBJ1-4	TRBV7-9	.	TGTGCCAGCAGCTTCATTAAGGGGAGAGATGAAAAACTGTTTTTT	CASSFIKGRDEKLFF
.	TRBJ1-6	TRBV25-1	TRBD1	TGTGCCAGCAGTCTGACAGGGGGCGATTCACCCCTCCACTTT	CASSLTGGDSPLHF
.	TRBJ1-5	TRBV30	TRBD1	TGTGCCTGGAGCGGTGGTGACAGGGGTCTGTATCAGCCCCAGCATTTT	CAWSGGDRGLYQPQHF
.	TRBJ2-3	TRBV6-5	.	TGTGCCAGCAGTTCCGGGACTCCAGATACGCAGTATTTT	CASSSGTPDTQYF
.	TRBJ2-7	TRBV7-9	.	TGTGCCAGCAGCCGACGACCCGACGAGCAGTACTTC	CASSRRPDEQYF
.	TRBJ2-7	TRBV11-2	.	TGTGCCAGCAGCGGGGGGGGCAGCGAGCAGTACTTC	CASSGGGSEQYF
.	TRBJ2-3	TRBV6-5	.	TGTGCCAGCAGCAACCTCGGTACAGATACGCAGTATTTT	CASSNLGTDTQYF
once	TRBJ2-7	TRBV29-1	TRBD2	TGCAGCGTCCGCTCCGGCAGCGGGAGCCACGAGCAGTACTTC	CSVRSGSGSHEQYF
.	TRBJ1-1	TRBV27	TRBD1	TGTGCCAGCAGTACTCAGACAGGGCTCATGAACACTGAAGCTTTCTTT	CASSTQTGLMNTEAFF
.	TRBJ2-7	TRBV4-1	.	TGCGCCAGCAGCCCCCTAGGAGGCCTAATTTCCTACGAGCAGTACTTC	CASSPLGGLISYEQYF
.	TRBJ1-1	TRBV6-5	.	TGTGCCAGCAGTTACCGGGACGGAAACACTGAAGCTTTCTTT	CASSYRDGNTEAFF
.	TRBJ2-1	TRBV6-1	TRBD2	TGTGCCAGCAGGCTAGCGGGGGGCTATGAGCAGTTCTTC	CASRLAGGYEQFF
.	TRBJ2-5	TRBV4-1	TRBD2	TGCGCCAGCAGCCAAGCAAGTAGCGGGACTAACCAAGAGACCCAGTACTTC	CASSQASSGTNQETQYF
.	TRBJ1-6	TRBV7-2	.	TGTGCCAGCAGCCCCGTGACGGGGCTCGGAATCGGTTCACCCCTCCACTTT	CASSPVTGLGIGSPLHF
.	TRBJ2-7	TRBV5-6	.	TGTGCCAGCAGCTTGGCCCCAATAGGCTACGAGCAGTACTTC	CASSLAPIGYEQYF
.	TRBJ2-2	TRBV5-6	TRBD1	TGTGCCAGCAGCTGGGCAGGGGGTTTGACCGGGGAGCTGTTTTTT	CASSWAGGLTGELFF
.	TRBJ2-5	TRBV29-1	TRBD2	TGCAGCGTTATCCGAGCGGGAGAAGGAGAGACCCAGTACTTC	CSVIRAGEGETQYF
.	TRBJ2-4	TRBV19	TRBD1	TGTGCCAGTAGCCTACAGGGGAACATTCAGTACTTC	CASSLQGNIQYF